This T cell receptor beta chain was captured in a study of untreated major depressive disorder (dated by TCRdb to the late 2010s). In the study overall: In this cross-sectional case-control comparison, antidepressant-free major depressive disorder patients and individually matched non-depressed controls were compared on T cell phenotype and TCR repertoire. Differences in Vbeta 5.1, Vbeta 11 and Vbeta 22 usage observed by flow cytometry in the whole cohort were followed up by sequencing.

Details on this clone: Its antigen remains unidentified. No qualities accompany the bases; no much larger clone lies one base away.

The Qiagen DNeasy Blood and Tissue Kit was used to extract total genomic DNA from the purified CD4+ T cells. The TCRbeta CDR3 region, defined according to IMGT, was amplified and sequenced using immunoSEQ immunosequencing protocols. The authors' analysis ran thus. Raw sequence data were preprocessed by the immunoSEQ service for PCR and sequencing error correction. The sequence data were imported into the immunoSEQ Analyzer and were further analyzed using VDJtools v1.0.7. The paired Wilcoxon signed-rank test was used to test for differences between patients and controls. TCRdb took this table from immuneACCESS and kept in-frame rearrangements with V and J called. Such tables lack part of the clones; where checked against another copy, unresolved V genes explain under half of the gap, and the rest is unexplained. Clonal size and the V and J genes are those of that table, whereas D and trimming came from the DNA. The sample profile shows 10,000 to 15,000 clones; 90% to 95% of them were found once. The ten top clones hold 1.7% of the sample.

Study-wide conclusions, independent of this receptor: Higher TRBV05-01 (Vbeta 5.1) usage among CD4+ T cells of depressed patients compared with controls was confirmed by sequencing, with p = 0.040 in a one-tailed test. For the sequencing comparisons, one-tailed planned tests were applied to only three Vbeta families that had been selected in advance. In the sequencing data, TRBV25-01 and TRBV02-01 usage matched the flow-cytometry pattern without reaching statistical significance. Because of strict matching and exclusion criteria, the study sample was comparatively small, which limits how generalizable the findings are. The top five TRBV05-01 clones in every sequenced subject were all private clones.

Inclusive of the bounding cysteine and phenylalanine, the CDR3 is 13 residues long. The kept DNA is CDR3 alone, 39 bases in frame from the first base. From the germline V gene, CDR1 is ENHRY and CDR2 is SYGVKD. At the junction V is shortened by 6 bases and J by 7 bases, with 16 bases in between. Each depressed patient was pairwise matched to a non-depressed control for sex, age, current smoking status and body mass index. All participants were of European descent. A DSM-IV diagnosis of major depressive disorder and a Hamilton Rating Scale for Depression score of at least 18 were present in all patients. Before enrollment, patients had taken no psychiatric medication, antidepressants included, for at least 8 weeks. Among patients, depression severity was moderate to severe. Participants were excluded if they had major medical conditions, Axis I/II comorbidities, regular medication or illicit drug use, or weekly alcohol intake above 100 g. Roughly 30 ml of peripheral blood was drawn into EDTA tubes from each participant. CD4+ T cells were purified from thawed PBMCs by magnetic negative selection with the BD IMag Human CD4 T Lymphocyte Enrichment Set. Flow cytometry confirmed that the CD4+ enrichment method typically gave 90% to 95% purity. A subgroup of a handful of case-control pairs, chosen blind to the chemokine receptor expression and flow-cytometric repertoire skewing results, underwent TCRbeta sequencing. All blood samples were collected in the morning at 8:00 a.m., and PBMCs were isolated by Ficoll-Hypaque gradient centrifugation. PBMCs were gradually cooled to -80 degrees C for cryopreservation and then kept in liquid nitrogen until assay.

The sample was CD4+ T cells from PBMCs. The chain was built from TRBV10-3 and TRBJ2-7, with the D segment identity uncertain. The sequence derives from a woman under 40 with major depressive disorder. The CDR3 reads CAISDGLLYEQYF. In nucleotide form, the sequence is TGTGCCATCAGCGACGGCTTGTTGTATGAGCAGTACTTC.